This is a list of T cell receptor beta chains from one sample in a study of graft-versus-host responses after intestinal transplantation. Produced via immunoSEQ multiplex PCR; TCRdb's table is partial and in-frame only. The sample has roughly 15,000 clones, roughly 79% seen once. Specimen: ileum tissue, collected approximately 450 days after intestinal transplant. Receptors originate from a human patient who received an intestinal transplant, so some T cells may come from the graft donor. The CDR3 runs from the conserved cysteine through the conserved F or W. The order of the fields is D gene, J gene, clone size, V gene, CDR3 protein, CDR3 DNA. D genes are given only for firm matches. The size of a clone is reported for some rows only, either as once, few or many, or as a class for expanded clones.

d_gene: .
j_gene: TRBJ1-1
abundance: .
v_gene: TRBV7-2
CDR3aa: CASSLGTEAFF
CDR3nt: TGTGCCAGCAGCTTAGGCACTGAAGCTTTCTTT

d_gene: TRBD2
j_gene: TRBJ2-1
abundance: .
v_gene: TRBV27
CDR3aa: CASSLGAGGLWNEQFF
CDR3nt: TGTGCCAGCAGTTTAGGGGCGGGGGGGCTTTGGAATGAGCAGTTCTTC

d_gene: .
j_gene: TRBJ1-6
abundance: .
v_gene: TRBV18
CDR3aa: CASSQTDPSSYNSPLHF
CDR3nt: TGTGCCAGCTCACAGACAGACCCGAGCTCCTATAATTCACCCCTCCACTTT

d_gene: TRBD2
j_gene: TRBJ2-5
abundance: few
v_gene: TRBV9
CDR3aa: CASSLNPSAGEETQYF
CDR3nt: TGTGCCAGCAGCCTCAATCCGTCAGCGGGGGAAGAGACCCAGTACTTC

d_gene: .
j_gene: TRBJ1-1
abundance: .
v_gene: TRBV6-4
CDR3aa: CARNADSPLNTEAFF
CDR3nt: TGTGCCAGAAATGCGGACAGTCCCCTGAACACTGAAGCTTTCTTT

d_gene: .
j_gene: TRBJ2-5
abundance: .
v_gene: TRBV5-1
CDR3aa: CASAREETQYF
CDR3nt: TGCGCCAGCGCCAGGGAAGAGACCCAGTACTTC

d_gene: .
j_gene: TRBJ1-5
abundance: .
v_gene: TRBV5-6
CDR3aa: CASSLSDGRSNQPQHF
CDR3nt: TGTGCCAGCAGCTTAAGTGACGGCCGTAGCAATCAGCCCCAGCATTTT

d_gene: TRBD2
j_gene: TRBJ2-2
abundance: once
v_gene: TRBV6-5
CDR3aa: CASSYAGANTGELFF
CDR3nt: TGTGCCAGCAGTTACGCGGGGGCGAACACCGGGGAGCTGTTTTTT

d_gene: .
j_gene: TRBJ1-4
abundance: .
v_gene: TRBV6-6
CDR3aa: CASSYYIGSREKLFF
CDR3nt: TGTGCCAGCAGTTACTATATCGGTTCCCGAGAAAAACTGTTTTTT

d_gene: .
j_gene: TRBJ1-6
abundance: .
v_gene: TRBV30
CDR3aa: CAWSVETGPSPLHF
CDR3nt: TGTGCCTGGAGTGTAGAGACGGGACCCTCACCCCTCCACTTT

d_gene: .
j_gene: TRBJ1-2
abundance: .
v_gene: TRBV14
CDR3aa: CASSQELRLGYTF
CDR3nt: TGTGCCAGCAGCCAAGAGTTAAGGTTGGGCTACACCTTC

d_gene: TRBD2
j_gene: TRBJ2-3
abundance: .
v_gene: TRBV15
CDR3aa: CATSRGLAGGRDGQYF
CDR3nt: TGTGCCACCAGCAGAGGGCTAGCGGGGGGACGGGATGGGCAGTATTTT

d_gene: .
j_gene: TRBJ1-2
abundance: few
v_gene: TRBV10-3
CDR3aa: CAISESNQPSFYGYTF
CDR3nt: TGTGCCATCAGTGAGAGTAACCAACCGAGCTTTTATGGCTACACCTTC

d_gene: .
j_gene: TRBJ2-2
abundance: .
v_gene: TRBV5-1
CDR3aa: CASSLGRPNTGELFF
CDR3nt: TGCGCCAGCAGCTTGGGAAGACCCAACACCGGGGAGCTGTTTTTT

d_gene: .
j_gene: TRBJ2-1
abundance: few
v_gene: TRBV27
CDR3aa: CASSLGAGYNEQFF
CDR3nt: TGTGCCAGCAGTTTGGGGGCAGGGTACAATGAGCAGTTCTTC

d_gene: .
j_gene: TRBJ2-1
abundance: .
v_gene: TRBV6-5
CDR3aa: CASSTETPGHNEQFF
CDR3nt: TGTGCCAGCAGTACCGAGACCCCGGGCCACAATGAGCAGTTCTTC

d_gene: .
j_gene: TRBJ2-5
abundance: .
v_gene: TRBV5-1
CDR3aa: CASRPGTPEETQYF
CDR3nt: TGCGCCAGCAGACCCGGGACACCTGAAGAGACCCAGTACTTC

d_gene: TRBD1
j_gene: TRBJ1-2
abundance: .
v_gene: TRBV5-1
CDR3aa: CASSPTGGNYGYTF
CDR3nt: TGCGCCAGCAGCCCGACAGGGGGCAACTATGGCTACACCTTC

d_gene: .
j_gene: TRBJ2-3
abundance: .
v_gene: TRBV9
CDR3aa: CASSASGRPSTDTQYF
CDR3nt: TGTGCCAGCAGCGCATCAGGCCGCCCTAGCACAGATACGCAGTATTTT

d_gene: .
j_gene: TRBJ1-6
abundance: .
v_gene: TRBV18
CDR3aa: CASSPGGGSPLHF
CDR3nt: TGTGCCAGCTCACCAGGGGGCGGCTCACCCCTCCACTTT

d_gene: .
j_gene: TRBJ2-7
abundance: .
v_gene: TRBV7-2
CDR3aa: CASSLVSTEDYEQYF
CDR3nt: TGTGCCAGCAGCTTAGTTAGCACAGAAGACTACGAGCAGTACTTC

d_gene: .
j_gene: TRBJ2-7
abundance: .
v_gene: TRBV7-2
CDR3aa: CASSLLAAYEQYF
CDR3nt: TGTGCCAGCAGCTTGTTGGCAGCCTACGAGCAGTACTTC

d_gene: .
j_gene: TRBJ2-7
abundance: .
v_gene: TRBV7-9
CDR3aa: CASRGGAYEQYF
CDR3nt: TGTGCCAGTCGAGGGGGGGCGTACGAGCAGTACTTC

d_gene: .
j_gene: TRBJ2-1
abundance: .
v_gene: TRBV4-3
CDR3aa: CASSLSIAGETSYNEQFF
CDR3nt: TGCGCCAGCAGCCTTTCTATTGCGGGCGAGACGTCCTACAATGAGCAGTTCTTC

d_gene: .
j_gene: TRBJ2-1
abundance: .
v_gene: TRBV29-1
CDR3aa: CSVERYGLREFF
CDR3nt: TGCAGCGTTGAAAGGTACGGACTAAGGGAGTTCTTC

d_gene: TRBD2
j_gene: TRBJ2-3
abundance: .
v_gene: TRBV12-5
CDR3aa: CASGTGLAGPTDTQYF
CDR3nt: TGTGCTAGTGGAACGGGACTAGCGGGGCCCACAGATACGCAGTATTTT

d_gene: .
j_gene: TRBJ2-7
abundance: .
v_gene: TRBV6-6
CDR3aa: CASSYSAYEQYF
CDR3nt: TGTGCCAGCAGTTACTCTGCCTACGAGCAGTACTTC

d_gene: .
j_gene: TRBJ1-1
abundance: once
v_gene: TRBV10-3
CDR3aa: CAISEEGGMNTEAFF
CDR3nt: TGTGCCATCAGTGAGGAGGGAGGCATGAACACTGAAGCTTTCTTT

d_gene: .
j_gene: TRBJ2-1
abundance: .
v_gene: TRBV2
CDR3aa: CASRGYNEQFF
CDR3nt: TGTGCCAGCAGGGGATACAATGAGCAGTTCTTC

d_gene: .
j_gene: TRBJ1-3
abundance: .
v_gene: TRBV2
CDR3aa: CASKGGTGGDTIYF
CDR3nt: TGTGCCAGCAAGGGAGGGACCGGAGGGGACACCATATATTTT

d_gene: .
j_gene: TRBJ1-1
abundance: .
v_gene: TRBV5-6
CDR3aa: CASSLGGGNTEAFF
CDR3nt: TGTGCCAGCAGCCTGGGCGGAGGGAACACTGAAGCTTTCTTT

d_gene: .
j_gene: TRBJ1-5
abundance: .
v_gene: TRBV2
CDR3aa: CASSESGGPGQPQHF
CDR3nt: TGTGCCAGCAGTGAATCCGGGGGGCCGGGTCAGCCCCAGCATTTT

d_gene: .
j_gene: TRBJ1-4
abundance: .
v_gene: TRBV19
CDR3aa: CASSMGGAATNEKLFF
CDR3nt: TGTGCCAGTAGTATGGGAGGGGCTGCAACTAATGAAAAACTGTTTTTT

d_gene: .
j_gene: TRBJ2-7
abundance: .
v_gene: TRBV28
CDR3aa: CASSSGASYEQYF
CDR3nt: TGTGCCAGCAGTTCCGGGGCCTCCTACGAGCAGTACTTC

d_gene: .
j_gene: TRBJ1-4
abundance: .
v_gene: TRBV19
CDR3aa: CASTAHEKLFF
CDR3nt: TGTGCCAGTACGGCGCATGAAAAACTGTTTTTT

d_gene: .
j_gene: TRBJ2-7
abundance: .
v_gene: TRBV30
CDR3aa: CAWRTPGSLYEQYF
CDR3nt: TGTGCCTGGAGAACCCCAGGGAGTCTCTACGAGCAGTACTTC

d_gene: .
j_gene: TRBJ2-5
abundance: .
v_gene: TRBV5-6
CDR3aa: CASSVGPPGAGKTQYF
CDR3nt: TGTGCCAGCAGCGTGGGGCCTCCGGGGGCGGGAAAGACCCAGTACTTC

d_gene: .
j_gene: TRBJ2-7
abundance: .
v_gene: TRBV19
CDR3aa: CASSRRLDLSSYEQYF
CDR3nt: TGTGCCAGTAGTAGAAGACTAGACCTGAGCTCCTACGAGCAGTACTTC

d_gene: TRBD2
j_gene: TRBJ2-1
abundance: .
v_gene: TRBV29-1
CDR3aa: CSVEGGGGARDEQFF
CDR3nt: TGCAGCGTTGAGGGTGGCGGGGGGGCCCGAGATGAGCAGTTCTTC

d_gene: .
j_gene: TRBJ1-1
abundance: once
v_gene: TRBV12-5
CDR3aa: CASGSTPQGTEAFF
CDR3nt: TGTGCTAGTGGTTCCACCCCACAGGGCACTGAAGCTTTCTTT